This T cell receptor beta chain was sequenced in a study of blood T cell repertoires in COVID-19. Background on the study: Both acute and convalescent COVID-19 samples were obtained from the United States, Italy and Spain. PBMCs, B-cell-depleted T cells, or T cells provided the cDNA or gDNA that made up the material.

V lost 6 bases, J lost 0 bases, and 6 bases stayed unmatched. Germline-derived CDR1 and CDR2 are KGHSH and LQKENI. CDR3 size: 15 residues. As processed by the authors: Quantification of nucleated cells was approximated via reference gene primer amplification. Clones were read by immunoSEQ multiplex PCR, and TCRdb kept only the in-frame ones, dropping some. V, J and clone size were drawn from that table, and D and trimming were deduced from the DNA. The sample yields approximately 150,000 clones, around 87% seen once. This sequence originates from a man between 50 and 59 years old who had recovered from COVID-19. What was sequenced was peripheral blood. V usage is TRBV18 and J usage is TRBJ2-3; 7 bases are a match to TRBD1. The CDR3 spells CASSTDRSSTDTQYF. DNA of the CDR3: TGTGCCAGCTCCACGGACAGGAGCAGCACAGATACGCAGTATTTT.